The rows below give T cell receptor beta chains drawn from one sample of a study of CD8+ T cells in alopecia areata. Here immunoSEQ multiplex PCR was the method, and the copy in TCRdb shows in-frame clones only, minus some. This sample carries 140,000 to 150,000 clones, about half of them seen once, and the ten largest clones take 0.95% to 1%. The sequencing here drew on CD4+ T cells sorted from blood, taken at week 0. The origin of the receptors is a human donor with alopecia areata. CDR3s include the opening cysteine and the closing phenylalanine or tryptophan. D genes are given only for firm matches. Some rows mark clone size as missing; the rest say once, few, many or name a class of expanded clone.

j_call,v_call,clone_size,d_call,cdr3_length,cdr3_nt,cdr3_aa
TRBJ2-1,TRBV30,NA,NA,11,TGTGCCTGGGGGTCCTACAATGAGCAGTTCTTC,CAWGSYNEQFF
TRBJ1-2,TRBV25-1,NA,NA,14,TGTGCCAGCAGTGAGGCAGGGGAGGGCTATGGCTACACCTTC,CASSEAGEGYGYTF
TRBJ1-2,TRBV29-1,NA,NA,13,TGCAGCGTTGGTCGGGGCCCCACAGGTGGCTACACCTTC,CSVGRGPTGGYTF
TRBJ1-1,TRBV20-1,once,TRBD1,11,TGCAGTGCCCAGGGGGGCACTGAAGCTTTCTTT,CSAQGGTEAFF
TRBJ2-3,TRBV2,few,NA,14,TGTGCCAGCACTCCTCATGGGCGGGAAGATACGCAGTATTTT,CASTPHGREDTQYF
TRBJ2-5,TRBV5-1,few,NA,13,TGCGCCAGCAGCTTCGGCAGGGAAGAGACCCAGTACTTC,CASSFGREETQYF
TRBJ2-1,TRBV15,NA,NA,16,TGTGCCACCAGCAGAGATGGGAACAGGGCGGGCAATGAGCAGTTCTTC,CATSRDGNRAGNEQFF
TRBJ2-1,TRBV30,once,TRBD2,14,TGTGCCTGGAGTGTACGGCGGGAGCAGAATGAGCAGTTCTTC,CAWSVRREQNEQFF
TRBJ2-3,TRBV7-3,NA,NA,15,TGTGCCAGCAGCCCGGGACTGACAGGGTCAGATACGCAGTATTTT,CASSPGLTGSDTQYF
TRBJ1-3,TRBV6-6,NA,NA,14,TGTGCCAGCAGTTACCCGGGCTCTGGAAACACCATATATTTT,CASSYPGSGNTIYF
TRBJ1-4,TRBV6-6,NA,NA,14,TGTGCCAGCAGTTACTGGTTCGGGGATGAAAAACTGTTTTTT,CASSYWFGDEKLFF
TRBJ2-7,TRBV6-5,once,NA,13,TGTGCCAGCAGTTACACGGAATCCTACGAGCAGTACTTC,CASSYTESYEQYF